The 31 T cell receptor beta chains below all came from one sample that was sequenced in a study of blood T cell repertoires in COVID-19. Profiling relied on immunoSEQ multiplex PCR, and the TCRdb table lists in-frame clones only, not all of them. The sample shows 70,000 or so clones, 79% of them seen only once. Specimen: peripheral blood. These receptors originate from a human donor in a cohort sampled during active COVID-19.

This clone was observed a handful of times. The chain employs TRBV6-5 and TRBJ1-6; D uncertain. The CDR3 covers 12 residues. In germline, CDR1 is MNHEY, CDR2 SVGAGI. V was cut by 7 bases and J by 7 bases, with 8 bases left in between. CDR3 in DNA: TGTGCCAGCACTCGAGGGAATTCACCCCTCCACTTT. Amino acid sequence: CASTRGNSPLHF.

This chain uses TRBV4-1 with TRBJ1-3; the match to TRBD1 covers 7 bases. J lost 4 bases, V lost 1 base, and 4 bases had no gene match. CDR1 and CDR2 from the germline V gene are MGHRA and YSYEKL. The CDR3 is made up of 15 amino acids. CDR3 in amino acids: CASSQVGTAGNTIYF. The CDR3 coding sequence is TGCGCCAGCAGCCAAGTCGGGACAGCCGGAAACACCATATATTTT.

The chain joins TRBV6-5 to TRBJ2-4, with TRBD2 matching 7 bases. After removal of 6 bases from V and 9 bases from J, the junction contained 14 bases not matched to a gene. CDR3 length: 15 amino acids. In germline, CDR1 is MNHEY, CDR2 SVGAGI. The DNA for the CDR3 is TGTGCCAGCAGCGAGCCGGGGGAGGGAGTCGGCATTCAGTACTTC. Translating gives CASSEPGEGVGIQYF.

As concerns this clone: Other DNA sequences within the sample encode an identical CDR3. The V gene is TRBV6-4, the J gene TRBJ2-3, with TRBD2 as a possible D gene (5 bases). V lost 0 bases to trimming and J lost 0 bases, with 10 bases between them. The CDR3 contains 16 residues. Germline V gene sequence: CDR1 MRHNA, CDR2 SNTAGT. CDR3 in amino acids: CASSDSPSGSTDTQYF. For the CDR3, the DNA is TGTGCCAGCAGTGACTCACCCAGCGGAAGCACAGATACGCAGTATTTT.

The chain joins TRBV6-1 to TRBJ2-5, with D perhaps matching TRBD2 (6 bases). The length of the CDR3 is 18 residues. CDR1 and CDR2 (germline): MNHNS, SASEGT. V lost 0 bases to trimming and J lost 6 bases, with 23 bases between them. CDR3 bases: TGTGCCAGCAGTGAAGCGCTCGCGGGATGGGCAGGGAGTAAGACCCAGTACTTC. It is translated as CASSEALAGWAGSKTQYF.

This clone was recorded a few times. The chain joins TRBV2 to TRBJ2-3; 7 bases align to TRBD1. After removal of 4 bases from V and 0 bases from J, the junction contained 4 bases not matched to a gene. Germline-derived CDR1 and CDR2 are SNHLY and FYNNEI. This CDR3 has 15 amino acids. The CDR3 DNA is TGTGCCAGCAGTGCGACAGGGATAAGCACAGATACGCAGTATTTT. Translation gives CASSATGISTDTQYF.

The chain couples TRBV7-2 to TRBJ2-7, with 7 bases identical to TRBD1. V shed 5 bases and J 2 bases; nucleotides not matched to a gene: 6. The CDR3 consists of 14 residues. In germline, CDR1 is SGHTA, CDR2 FQGNSA. The CDR3 here is CASSPRQGPYEQYF. The CDR3 DNA is TGTGCCAGCAGCCCCAGACAGGGACCCTACGAGCAGTACTTC.

The chain uses TRBV7-2 and TRBJ2-1; 12 bases fit TRBD2. J gave up 2 bases and V 5 bases, and 4 bases lay outside the gene matches. CDR1 SGHTA and CDR2 FQGNSA come from the germline V gene. The CDR3 extends over 16 amino acids. The CDR3 region has the DNA TGTGCCAGCAGCCCTAGCGGGAGGGAGCCCTACAATGAGCAGTTCTTC. Amino acids: CASSPSGREPYNEQFF.

This sequence joins TRBV7-9 and TRBJ2-2; 8 bases line up with TRBD1. The CDR3 extends over 16 amino acids. The V and J ends lost 5 bases and 5 bases, in that order; junction bases with no gene match: 10. Germline values: CDR1 SEHNR, CDR2 FQNEAQ (reference sequence). CDR3 loop: CASSLVGTGRTGELFF. The CDR3 region has the DNA TGTGCCAGCAGCCTCGTTGGGACAGGAAGAACCGGGGAGCTGTTTTTT.

This chain connects TRBV15 to TRBJ1-5, with D unclear. CDR1 LNHNV and CDR2 YYDKDF come from the germline V gene (reference sequence). There are 16 residues in the CDR3. The V end lost 0 bases, the J end lost 7 bases, and 16 bases lay between the germline ends. Written as DNA, the CDR3 is TGTGCCACCAGCAGAGAGGGGAATCTAGCGTTGCAGCCCCAGCATTTT. Translated: CATSREGNLALQPQHF. The full variable domain, its missing parts supplied by reference TRBV15 and TRBJ1-5, is DAMVIQNPRYQVTQFGKPVTLSCSQTLNHNVMYWYQQKSSQAPKLLFHYYDKDFNNEADTPDNFQSRRPNTSFCFLDIRSPGLGDTAMYLCATSREGNLALQPQHFGDGTRLSIL.

This chain links TRBV30 with TRBJ1-1; D unresolved. From germline, CDR1 is GTSNPN and CDR2 SVGIG (reference sequence). Trimming left V 3 bases short and J 6 bases short, with 8 bases between. The CDR3 consists of 11 residues. CDR3 DNA sequence: TGTGCCTGGAGCCCTTCGGCTGAAGCTTTCTTT. Amino acid sequence: CAWSPSAEAFF.

J is TRBJ2-6 and V is TRBV5-1, with D perhaps matching TRBD2 (6 bases). Germline assignment: CDR1 SGHRS and CDR2 YFSETQ. The ends were cut back, 6 bases at V and 1 base at J, with 17 bases in the middle. CDR3 length: 17 residues. For the CDR3, the DNA is TGCGCCAGCAACTTCGGGAGAGGGCGATCTGGGGCCAACGTCCTGACTTTC. The encoded protein is CASNFGRGRSGANVLTF.

This clone was seen only a few times. The chain links TRBV7-2 to TRBJ1-2; D is undetermined. V lost 3 bases and J lost 2, with 13 bases in between. Germline V gene data show CDR1 as SGHTA and CDR2 as FQGNSA. There are 15 residues in the CDR3. The CDR3 DNA is TGTGCCAGCAGCTTGAAAGCGAATCAAAACTATGGCTACACCTTC. It is translated as CASSLKANQNYGYTF.

A note on this clone: The junction departs from germline at one end; a sequencing error may be responsible. The chain employs TRBV2 and TRBJ1-2; possibly TRBD1 for D (6 bases). The CDR3 loop spans 13 amino acids. CDR1 is SNHLY and CDR2 is FYNNEI in the germline V gene. The chain's CDR3 is CASREGGGSGYTF. In nucleotides, the CDR3 is TGTGCCAGCAGGGAAGGGGGGGGATCGGGCTACACCTTC.

The V and J genes are TRBV6-5 and TRBJ2-5; possible D gene TRBD2, 5 bases. V was cut by 6 bases and J by 5 bases, with 13 bases left in between. The CDR3 has 13 amino acids. The germline V gene encodes CDR1 MNHEY and CDR2 SVGAGI. The CDR3 is CASSGPRGETQYF. Here the CDR3 DNA reads TGTGCCAGCAGCGGCCCCCGAGGGGAGACCCAGTACTTC.

The chain combines TRBV11-2 with TRBJ2-1, with 9 positions matching TRBD2. The germline CDR1 and CDR2 sequences are SGHAT and FQNNGV. V lost 6 bases and J lost 5; bases outside the gene matches: 8. This CDR3 is built from 15 residues. CDR3 sequence reads: CASRPTGLADNEQFF. The CDR3 DNA sequence: TGTGCCAGCAGGCCAACGGGACTAGCTGACAATGAGCAGTTCTTC.

The gene calls are TRBV19 and TRBJ1-1; D gene unclear. The V end lost 7 bases, the J end lost 0 bases, and 3 bases lay between the germline ends. Per the germline V gene, CDR1 is LNHDA and CDR2 is SQIVND (reference sequence). This CDR3 spans 11 amino acids. CDR3 sequence: CASTVNTEAFF. CDR3 nucleotides: TGTGCCAGTACTGTGAACACTGAAGCTTTCTTT.

The chain employs TRBV5-1 and TRBJ2-7, with D tentatively TRBD2 (7 bases). The CDR3 has 15 amino acids. Per germline, CDR1 SGHRS and CDR2 YFSETQ. The V end lost 5 bases, the J end lost 2 bases, and 17 bases lay between the germline ends. The CDR3 sequence: CASSPLAGATYEQYF. The CDR3 nucleotides are TGCGCCAGCAGTCCCCTCGCGGGGGCAACCTACGAGCAGTACTTC.

The rearrangement uses TRBV29-1 and TRBJ2-5; 9 positions agree with TRBD2. V shed 1 base, J shed 2 bases, and the junction held 11 bases outside the gene matches. The CDR3 totals 17 residues. Germline-derived CDR1 and CDR2 are SQVTM and ANQGSEA. The CDR3 nucleotides read TGCAGCGTTGAAGGAAATCTAGCGGGACCCCTTCAAGAGACCCAGTACTTC. Its translation: CSVEGNLAGPLQETQYF.

V and J are TRBV5-1 and TRBJ1-3; the D gene is possibly TRBD1 (6 bases). V lost 4 bases, J lost 4 bases, and 12 bases lay in between. Germline V gives CDR1 SGHRS, CDR2 YFSETQ. There are 14 residues in the CDR3. CDR3 sequence (DNA): TGCGCCAGCAGCGCCGGGACATCGGGAAACACCATATATTTT. Protein: CASSAGTSGNTIYF. The entire variable domain, with the rest obtained from reference TRBV5-1 and TRBJ1-3, is as follows: KAGVTQTPRYLIKTRGQQVTLSCSPISGHRSVSWYQQTPGQGLQFLFEYFSETQRNKGNFPGRFSGRQFSNSRSEMNVSTLELGDSALYLCASSAGTSGNTIYFGEGSWLTVV.

This chain uses TRBV5-1 with TRBJ2-1; 11 bases agree with TRBD2. The germline V gene encodes CDR1 SGHRS and CDR2 YFSETQ. The CDR3 spans 13 residues. J gave up 9 bases and V 4 bases, and 3 bases lay outside the gene matches. CDR3 protein: CASSAGTSGEQFF. As DNA, the CDR3 is TGCGCCAGCAGCGCCGGGACTAGCGGTGAGCAGTTCTTC.

The chain links TRBV7-6 to TRBJ2-2; D unclear. From germline, CDR1 is SGHVS and CDR2 FNYEAQ. This CDR3 is built from 14 residues. The V end was cut by 1 base, the J end by 5 bases, with 8 bases between. Written as DNA, the CDR3 is TGTGCCAGCAGCTTAGGAGTGATGACCGGGGAGCTGTTTTTT. Protein sequence: CASSLGVMTGELFF.

This clone was seen a few times. V usage is TRBV3-1 (or the pseudogene TRBV3-2) and J usage is TRBJ1-1, with D perhaps TRBD1 (5 bases). CDR3 size: 15 residues. Trimming took 6 bases from V and 4 from J, leaving 18 bases between them. Germline loops: CDR1 LGHDT, CDR2 YNNKEL (reference sequence). In DNA form, the CDR3 reads TGTGCCAGCAGACAGGTCAATAAGGGGTTCACTGAAGCTTTCTTT. Its translation: CASRQVNKGFTEAFF.

The rearrangement links TRBV3-1 (or the pseudogene TRBV3-2) to TRBJ2-1; TRBD2 might be the D (5 bases). V was shortened by 6 bases and J by 0 bases, with 15 bases between the two germline ends. The CDR3 runs to 16 residues. Germline CDR1 is LGHDT and CDR2 is YNNKEL (reference sequence). The CDR3 nucleotides read TGTGCCAGCAGTCCTCGGGGTTCGTACTCCTACAATGAGCAGTTCTTC. Its protein product is CASSPRGSYSYNEQFF.

CDR3 coding DNA: TGTGCCAGCAGTTACCAGGATACGCAGTATTTT. Its protein is CASSYQDTQYF. V is TRBV2 and J is TRBJ2-3, with no clear D. With 5 bases removed from V and 6 bases from J, the gap between germline ends came to 6 bases. Looked up from germline, CDR1 is SNHLY and CDR2 is FYNNEI. The CDR3 length is 11 residues.

This chain joins TRBV24-1 and TRBJ2-2, with D tentatively TRBD2 (6 bases). CDR3 size: 13 residues. Trimming shortened V by 6 bases and J by 5 bases, and 9 bases separated the two germline ends. Germline V gives CDR1 KGHDR, CDR2 SFDVKD. The CDR3 here is CATSRAGTGELFF. The CDR3 DNA reads TGTGCCACCAGTAGGGCGGGAACCGGGGAGCTGTTTTTT.

The chain couples TRBV3-1 (or the pseudogene TRBV3-2) to TRBJ2-7, with 7 bases that match TRBD2. The length of the CDR3 is 15 residues. From germline, CDR1 is LGHDT and CDR2 YNNKEL (reference sequence). The V and J ends lost 4 bases and 2 bases, in that order; junction bases with no gene match: 8. The chain's CDR3 is CASSLSAGSPYEQYF. CDR3 DNA sequence: TGTGCCAGCAGCCTCTCAGCGGGGAGCCCCTACGAGCAGTACTTC.

V usage is TRBV3-1 (or the pseudogene TRBV3-2) and J usage is TRBJ2-1; 7 bases line up with TRBD1. J was trimmed by 0 bases and V by 4 bases; bases with no gene match: 3. CDR1 and CDR2 (germline): LGHDT, YNNKEL (reference sequence). This CDR3 has 15 residues. CDR3 loop: CASSPTGNSYNEQFF. Written as DNA, the CDR3 is TGTGCCAGCAGCCCGACAGGGAACTCCTACAATGAGCAGTTCTTC.

The chain carries TRBV3-1 (or the pseudogene TRBV3-2) and TRBJ1-1; possible D gene TRBD1, 5 bases. Germline CDR1 LGHDT, CDR2 YNNKEL (reference sequence). Trimming removed 1 base at V and 4 bases at J, with 10 bases between. This CDR3 region has 14 residues. The CDR3, as DNA: TGTGCCAGCAGCCAAGTAGGGGCCGGCACTGAAGCTTTCTTT. Translation: CASSQVGAGTEAFF.

CDR3 loop: CASSQDLAGGLTGELFF. The CDR3 DNA is TGTGCCAGCAGCCAAGATCTGGCGGGAGGTCTCACCGGGGAGCTGTTTTTT. This chain links TRBV14 with TRBJ2-2; 8 bases match TRBD2. Trimming at V came to 0 bases and at J to 4 bases, leaving 7 bases not matched to a gene. This CDR3 has 17 amino acids. Germline lookup yields CDR1 SGHDN and CDR2 FVKESK.

This clone was observed a few times. V is TRBV5-1 and J is TRBJ2-3; 8 bases are shared with TRBD2. This CDR3 comprises 15 residues. Germline-derived CDR1 and CDR2 are SGHRS and YFSETQ. V shed 3 bases and J 5 bases; nucleotides not matched to a gene: 8. The CDR3 DNA is TGCGCCAGCAGCTACCCACGGGAGGGAGGAGATACGCAGTATTTT. Amino acid sequence: CASSYPREGGDTQYF.